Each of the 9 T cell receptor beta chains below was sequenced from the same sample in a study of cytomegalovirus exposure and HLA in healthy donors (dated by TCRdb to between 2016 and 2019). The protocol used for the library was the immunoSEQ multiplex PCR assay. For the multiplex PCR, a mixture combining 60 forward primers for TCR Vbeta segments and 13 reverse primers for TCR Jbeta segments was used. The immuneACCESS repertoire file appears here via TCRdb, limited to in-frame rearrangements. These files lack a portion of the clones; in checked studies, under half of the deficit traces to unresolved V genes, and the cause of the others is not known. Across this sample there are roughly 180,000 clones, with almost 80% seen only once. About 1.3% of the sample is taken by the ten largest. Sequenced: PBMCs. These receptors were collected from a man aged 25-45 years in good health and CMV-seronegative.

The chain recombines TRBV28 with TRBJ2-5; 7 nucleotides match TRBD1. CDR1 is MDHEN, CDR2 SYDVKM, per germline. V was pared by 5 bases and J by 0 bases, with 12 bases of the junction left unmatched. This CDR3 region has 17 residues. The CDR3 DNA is TGTGCCAGCAGTCAACTTCGGGACAGCGAGTACCAAGAGACCCAGTACTTC. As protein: CASSQLRDSEYQETQYF.

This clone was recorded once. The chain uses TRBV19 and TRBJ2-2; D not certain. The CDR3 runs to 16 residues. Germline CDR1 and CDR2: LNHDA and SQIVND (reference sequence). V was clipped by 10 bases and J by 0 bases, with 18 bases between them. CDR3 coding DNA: TGTGCCACCCAACGTGCGACACCCACGAACACCGGGGAGCTGTTTTTT. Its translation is CATQRATPTNTGELFF.

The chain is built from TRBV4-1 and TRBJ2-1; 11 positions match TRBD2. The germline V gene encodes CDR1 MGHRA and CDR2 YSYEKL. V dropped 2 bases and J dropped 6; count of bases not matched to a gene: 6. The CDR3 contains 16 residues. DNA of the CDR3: TGCGCCAGCAGCCAATTTAGCGGGGGGGCCTCCAATGAGCAGTTCTTC. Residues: CASSQFSGGASNEQFF.

CDR3 amino acids: CASSSPGQGKDGYTF. The DNA of the CDR3 is TGTGCCAGCAGTTCCCCCGGACAGGGAAAGGATGGCTACACCTTC. J is TRBJ1-2 and V is TRBV28; 8 nucleotides line up with TRBD1. The CDR3 spans 15 residues. V lost 4 bases to trimming and J lost 6 bases; unmatched junction nucleotides: 10. The germline V gene has CDR1 MDHEN and CDR2 SYDVKM.

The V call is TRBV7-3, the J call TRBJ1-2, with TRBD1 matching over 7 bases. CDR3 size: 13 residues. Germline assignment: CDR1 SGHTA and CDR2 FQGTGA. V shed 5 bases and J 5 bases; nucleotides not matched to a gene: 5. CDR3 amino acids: CASSHQGGYGYTF. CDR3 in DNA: TGTGCCAGCAGCCATCAGGGGGGTTATGGCTACACCTTC.

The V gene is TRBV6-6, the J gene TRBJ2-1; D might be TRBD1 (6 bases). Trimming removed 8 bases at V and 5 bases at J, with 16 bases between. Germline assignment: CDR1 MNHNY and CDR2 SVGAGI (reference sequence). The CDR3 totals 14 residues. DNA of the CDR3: TGTGCCAGCGCTGGGGCAGGGGTCAACAATGAGCAGTTCTTC. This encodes CASAGAGVNNEQFF.

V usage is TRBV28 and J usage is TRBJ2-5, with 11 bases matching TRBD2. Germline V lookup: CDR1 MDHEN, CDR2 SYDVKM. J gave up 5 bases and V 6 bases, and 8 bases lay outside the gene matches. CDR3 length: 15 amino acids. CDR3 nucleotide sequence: TGTGCCAGCAGCCCACTAGCGGGAGTAGGGGAGACCCAGTACTTC. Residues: CASSPLAGVGETQYF.

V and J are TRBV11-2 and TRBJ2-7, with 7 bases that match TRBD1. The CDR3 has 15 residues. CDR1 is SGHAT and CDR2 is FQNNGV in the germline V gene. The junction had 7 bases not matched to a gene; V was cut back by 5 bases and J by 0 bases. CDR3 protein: CASSDRTGSSYEQYF. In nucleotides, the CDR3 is TGTGCCAGCAGCGACCGGACAGGCAGCTCCTACGAGCAGTACTTC.

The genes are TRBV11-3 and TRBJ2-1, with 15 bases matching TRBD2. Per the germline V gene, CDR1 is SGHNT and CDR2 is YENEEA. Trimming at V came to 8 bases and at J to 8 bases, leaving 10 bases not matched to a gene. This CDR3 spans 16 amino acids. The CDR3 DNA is TGTGCCAGCTCCACAACCGGGACTAGCGGGAGGTATGAGCAGTTCTTC. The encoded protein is CASSTTGTSGRYEQFF. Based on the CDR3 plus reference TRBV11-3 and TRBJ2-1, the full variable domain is EAGVVQSPRYKIIEKKQPVAFWCNPISGHNTLYWYLQNLGQGPELLIRYENEEAVDDSQLPKDRFSAERLKGVDSTLKIQPAELGDSAVYLCASSTTGTSGRYEQFFGPGTRLTVL.